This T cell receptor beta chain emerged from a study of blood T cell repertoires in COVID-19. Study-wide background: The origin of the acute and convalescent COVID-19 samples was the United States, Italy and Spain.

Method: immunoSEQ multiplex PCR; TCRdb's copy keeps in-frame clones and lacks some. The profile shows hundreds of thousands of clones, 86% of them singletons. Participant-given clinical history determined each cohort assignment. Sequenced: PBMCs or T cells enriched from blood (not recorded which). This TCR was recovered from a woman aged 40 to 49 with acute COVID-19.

Here the CDR3 DNA reads TGTGCCAGCAGCGTAGAGGCGCAGGGGGACTATGGCTACACCTTC. It translates to CASSVEAQGDYGYTF. The chain is built from TRBV9 and TRBJ1-2; TRBD1 matches 7 bases. Per the germline V gene, CDR1 is SGDLS and CDR2 is YYNGEE. This CDR3 is built from 15 residues. J was trimmed by 3 bases and V by 0 bases; bases with no gene match: 5.